This TCR beta chain originates from a study of siplizumab effects on memory and regulatory T cells. Whole-study findings and limits: Alloreactive sequences traceable to unstimulated CD4+ memory cells were significantly reduced by siplizumab. Naive T cell populations appeared to exhibit greater diversity than memory cells and appeared to be major alloresponse contributors.

Germline CDR1 MRHNA, CDR2 SNTAGT. The CDR3 covers 16 residues. With 6 bases clipped from V and 7 bases from J, the junction kept 12 bases outside the gene matches. Sequencing was performed on unstimulated naive, memory, effector memory and TEMRA subsets derived from a few donor pairs. Worth noting for this clone: Antigen specificity is unknown.

TCRdb's table, derived via immunoSEQ multiplex PCR, lists solely in-frame clones and lacks some. Of some 7,200 clones listed, approximately 70% are singletons. The sequence came from a human donor in good health. The sequencing sample was made of effector memory CD8+ T cells sorted from blood. Subset specified: unstimulated CD8+ effector memory T cells. This chain connects TRBV6-4 to TRBJ1-2, with 12 nucleotides matching TRBD1. CDR3 in amino acids: CASSPPGQGATSGYTF. The CDR3 DNA follows: TGTGCCAGCAGCCCCCCGGGACAGGGGGCAACATCTGGCTACACCTTC.